Listed below are T cell receptor beta chains from one sample, sequenced in a study of blood T cell repertoires in COVID-19. Assay used: immunoSEQ multiplex PCR; TCRdb lists only in-frame clones, some missing. The data show over 400,000 clones, about 88% seen once. The sequenced sample consisted of PBMCs or T cells enriched from blood (not recorded which). These receptors came from an older woman who had recovered from COVID-19. Each CDR3 is given without its conserved first and last residue. D genes are given only for firm matches.

D gene: TRBD2
J gene: TRBJ2-2
V gene: TRBV19
CDR3 protein: ASSGQLGLAGTNTGELF

D gene: .
J gene: TRBJ1-2
V gene: TRBV28
CDR3 protein: ASKAGSNYGYT

D gene: .
J gene: TRBJ1-6
V gene: TRBV3-1/TRBV3-2
CDR3 protein: ASSQGYSSYNSPLH

D gene: .
J gene: TRBJ1-6
V gene: TRBV5-1
CDR3 protein: ASSLYGQGNNSPLH

D gene: TRBD1
J gene: TRBJ1-6
V gene: TRBV19
CDR3 protein: ASRVRTGKNSPLH

D gene: .
J gene: TRBJ2-7
V gene: TRBV10-2
CDR3 protein: ASTGSYEQY

D gene: .
J gene: TRBJ2-3
V gene: TRBV6-2/TRBV6-3
CDR3 protein: ASSYSGRVADTQY

D gene: .
J gene: TRBJ2-7
V gene: TRBV2
CDR3 protein: ASIVGEQY

D gene: .
J gene: TRBJ2-5
V gene: TRBV3-1/TRBV3-2
CDR3 protein: ASSSTRGETQY

D gene: TRBD2
J gene: TRBJ2-3
V gene: TRBV10-3
CDR3 protein: ATMTSGAITDTQY

D gene: TRBD1
J gene: TRBJ2-2
V gene: TRBV18
CDR3 protein: ASSLRTGNAGELF

D gene: TRBD1
J gene: TRBJ1-3
V gene: TRBV7-2
CDR3 protein: ASSTRQGASGNTIY

D gene: TRBD2
J gene: TRBJ2-1
V gene: TRBV2
CDR3 protein: ASSPQLAGGNEQF

D gene: .
J gene: TRBJ1-5
V gene: TRBV10-3
CDR3 protein: AISVDSNQPQH

D gene: TRBD2
J gene: TRBJ2-3
V gene: TRBV27
CDR3 protein: ASSLSGGYRTDTQY

D gene: .
J gene: TRBJ2-1
V gene: TRBV4-1
CDR3 protein: ASSQDPGNEQF

D gene: .
J gene: TRBJ1-6
V gene: TRBV11-3
CDR3 protein: ASSPGTLASPLH

D gene: .
J gene: TRBJ2-3
V gene: TRBV7-8
CDR3 protein: ASSPSKDTQY

D gene: TRBD1
J gene: TRBJ1-2
V gene: TRBV2
CDR3 protein: ASNEQGNYGYT

D gene: TRBD2
J gene: TRBJ2-2
V gene: TRBV7-8
CDR3 protein: ASSLAPLRGGRTGELF

D gene: .
J gene: TRBJ2-1
V gene: TRBV6-5
CDR3 protein: ASSPRTGRANEQF

D gene: TRBD1
J gene: TRBJ2-3
V gene: TRBV5-6
CDR3 protein: ASSLVPGQGAWGTDTQY

D gene: .
J gene: TRBJ2-5
V gene: TRBV24-1
CDR3 protein: ATSRTAKETQY

D gene: TRBD2
J gene: TRBJ2-1
V gene: TRBV3-1/TRBV3-2
CDR3 protein: ASSQARAGGNNEQF

D gene: .
J gene: TRBJ2-2
V gene: TRBV5-1
CDR3 protein: ASSQDIPNTGELF

D gene: .
J gene: TRBJ2-3
V gene: TRBV5-1
CDR3 protein: ASSLVDRTTDTQY

D gene: .
J gene: TRBJ2-7
V gene: TRBV6-2/TRBV6-3
CDR3 protein: ASSRVGEQY

D gene: TRBD2
J gene: TRBJ2-3
V gene: TRBV7-8
CDR3 protein: ASSFLAGGRDTQY

D gene: .
J gene: TRBJ2-2
V gene: TRBV5-1
CDR3 protein: ASSFTAAPNTGELF

D gene: .
J gene: TRBJ1-5
V gene: TRBV30
CDR3 protein: AWSPQVGGPQH

D gene: .
J gene: TRBJ1-2
V gene: TRBV24-1
CDR3 protein: ATSGSGESGYT

D gene: .
J gene: TRBJ2-2
V gene: TRBV12-3/TRBV12-4
CDR3 protein: ASSGRGSGELF

D gene: .
J gene: TRBJ1-1
V gene: TRBV7-9
CDR3 protein: ASSSLGGLPEAF

D gene: .
J gene: TRBJ1-1
V gene: TRBV6-5
CDR3 protein: ASSGATGNTEAF

D gene: .
J gene: TRBJ2-2
V gene: TRBV11-3
CDR3 protein: ASSWRGLLYTGELF

D gene: TRBD1
J gene: TRBJ1-6
V gene: TRBV6-5
CDR3 protein: ASRGTGGNSPLH

D gene: .
J gene: TRBJ1-5
V gene: TRBV12-3/TRBV12-4
CDR3 protein: ASSFGGDQPQH

D gene: .
J gene: TRBJ1-1
V gene: TRBV2
CDR3 protein: ATKTEINTEAF

D gene: .
J gene: TRBJ1-1
V gene: TRBV5-1
CDR3 protein: ASSLTGRDTTEAF

D gene: .
J gene: TRBJ1-6
V gene: TRBV3-1/TRBV3-2
CDR3 protein: ASSQGTDIYNSPLH

D gene: TRBD2
J gene: TRBJ2-5
V gene: TRBV12-5
CDR3 protein: ASGLREGSLQETQY

D gene: TRBD1
J gene: TRBJ1-6
V gene: TRBV6-6
CDR3 protein: ASSHGQGSNSPLH

D gene: TRBD1
J gene: TRBJ1-6
V gene: TRBV3-1/TRBV3-2
CDR3 protein: ASSQNPTGTGGRSPLH

D gene: .
J gene: TRBJ1-2
V gene: TRBV3-1/TRBV3-2
CDR3 protein: ASSPRGSVYGYT

D gene: .
J gene: TRBJ1-1
V gene: TRBV3-1/TRBV3-2
CDR3 protein: ASSQAPTTGTEAF

D gene: TRBD1
J gene: TRBJ1-5
V gene: TRBV27
CDR3 protein: ASSYTGGQPQH

D gene: .
J gene: TRBJ1-6
V gene: TRBV2
CDR3 protein: ASSLRQGENSPLH

D gene: TRBD1
J gene: TRBJ2-4
V gene: TRBV29-1
CDR3 protein: SVLKVVWDRPIKNIQY

D gene: TRBD1
J gene: TRBJ1-5
V gene: TRBV28
CDR3 protein: ASRLDRVISNQPQH

D gene: TRBD1
J gene: TRBJ2-2
V gene: TRBV25-1
CDR3 protein: ASSQDRVPPGELF

D gene: TRBD1
J gene: TRBJ1-5
V gene: TRBV2
CDR3 protein: ASGGTGNQPQH

D gene: TRBD1
J gene: TRBJ1-2
V gene: TRBV18
CDR3 protein: ASSPGQNYGYT

D gene: TRBD1
J gene: TRBJ2-3
V gene: TRBV3-1/TRBV3-2
CDR3 protein: ASSLTGTGTDTQY

D gene: .
J gene: TRBJ2-3
V gene: TRBV7-2
CDR3 protein: ASSSPVDTQY

D gene: .
J gene: TRBJ1-5
V gene: TRBV27
CDR3 protein: ASSSGDSNQPQH